These 28 T cell receptor beta chains were sequenced from one sample in a study of blood T cell repertoires in COVID-19. Only in-frame clones appear in the TCRdb table, and some are missing; sequencing was by immunoSEQ multiplex PCR. The sample contains about 260,000 clones, 88% of which appear only once. The sequencing sample was made of peripheral blood. These receptors were collected from a woman in her 70s with COVID-19, enrolled during active disease.

The chain joins TRBV28 to TRBJ2-2, with TRBD2 matching over 11 bases. This CDR3 comprises 16 residues. The J segment lost 5 bases and the V segment lost 2 bases, leaving 4 bases of the junction unmatched. CDR1 and CDR2 (germline): MDHEN, SYDVKM. The chain's CDR3 is CASSLLAGGKTGELFF. The CDR3 bases are TGTGCCAGCAGTTTACTAGCGGGAGGCAAAACCGGGGAGCTGTTTTTT.

The chain carries TRBV6-5 and TRBJ1-5; D is undetermined. The length of the CDR3 is 15 residues. V was pared by 6 bases and J by 1 base, with 13 bases between. Germline loops: CDR1 MNHEY, CDR2 SVGAGI. Written as DNA, the CDR3 is TGTGCCAGCAGCGGATGGAGTAGAAGCAATCAGCCCCAGCATTTT. This encodes CASSGWSRSNQPQHF.

In this sample, this clone turned up a few times. V and J are TRBV7-8 and TRBJ2-7; 8 positions match TRBD2. V lost 5 bases and J lost 0; bases outside the gene matches: 9. CDR3 length: 16 amino acids. Germline V gene lookup returns CDR1 SGHVS and CDR2 FQNEAQ. In nucleotides, the CDR3 is TGTGCCAGCAGCACCCAGACTAGCGCGACCTCCTACGAGCAGTACTTC. Translated: CASSTQTSATSYEQYF.

This chain links TRBV28 with TRBJ1-2; TRBD1 might be the D (5 bases). Germline values: CDR1 MDHEN, CDR2 SYDVKM. The V end lost 3 bases, the J end lost 2 bases, and 13 bases lay between the germline ends. The CDR3 loop spans 15 amino acids. CDR3 bases: TGTGCCAGCAGTTTCGGTGGCAGGACAAACTATGGCTACACCTTC. This gives the protein CASSFGGRTNYGYTF.

The gene calls are TRBV3-1 (or the pseudogene TRBV3-2) and TRBJ2-5; 14 bases fit TRBD2. CDR3 length equals 16 residues. CDR1 and CDR2 from the germline V gene are LGHDT and YNNKEL (reference sequence). The V and J ends lost 4 bases and 7 bases, in that order; junction bases with no gene match: 8. This CDR3 reads CASSPAGLAGVGTQYF. The DNA for the CDR3 is TGTGCCAGCAGCCCCGCGGGACTAGCGGGAGTCGGGACCCAGTACTTC.

The J gene is TRBJ2-5, the V gene TRBV3-1 (or the pseudogene TRBV3-2), with D possibly being TRBD1 (6 bases). This CDR3 has 14 residues. Germline V lookup: CDR1 LGHDT, CDR2 YNNKEL (reference sequence). The V end was cut by 1 base, the J end by 5 bases, with 11 bases between. The CDR3 sequence: CASSQGTGTETQYF. The CDR3 DNA is TGTGCCAGCAGCCAAGGAACAGGGACGGAGACCCAGTACTTC.

The chain carries TRBV30 and TRBJ1-5; no clear D gene. The length of the CDR3 is 14 residues. Looked up from germline, CDR1 is GTSNPN and CDR2 is SVGIG (reference sequence). Trimming stripped 2 bases from V and 2 bases from J, with 10 bases between. The CDR3 protein is CAWSRGSRNQPQHF. The CDR3 DNA reads as TGTGCCTGGAGTCGAGGGTCGCGCAATCAGCCCCAGCATTTT.

V is TRBV10-3 and J is TRBJ2-5; D unresolved. CDR1 and CDR2 (germline): ENHRY, SYGVKD. CDR3 length equals 15 residues. The V end was cut by 1 base, the J end by 5 bases, with 14 bases between. In DNA, the CDR3 is TGTGCCATCAGTGAGTTCTTAGTCCAAGAGGAGACCCAGTACTTC. Encoded protein: CAISEFLVQEETQYF.

The gene calls are TRBV10-2 and TRBJ2-1; 7 nucleotides align to TRBD1. CDR1 is WSHSY, CDR2 SAAADI, per germline. This CDR3 region has 12 residues. V lost 6 bases, J lost 8 bases, and 4 bases stayed unmatched. In nucleotides, the CDR3 is TGCGCCAGCAGCTACAGGGGCGATGAGCAGTTCTTC. Amino acids: CASSYRGDEQFF.

The V gene is TRBV2, the J gene TRBJ1-1, with 7 bases identical to TRBD1. The V segment lost 6 bases and the J segment 5 bases; nucleotides outside the gene matches: 9. Germline V CDR1 and CDR2: SNHLY, FYNNEI. The CDR3 extends over 14 amino acids. The CDR3 protein is CASRGDRVGTEAFF. The CDR3 DNA is TGTGCCAGCAGGGGAGACAGGGTTGGTACTGAAGCTTTCTTT. The full variable domain, its missing parts supplied by reference TRBV2 and TRBJ1-1, is EPEVTQTPSHQVTQMGQEVILRCVPISNHLYFYWYRQILGQKVEFLVSFYNNEISEKSEIFDDQFSVERPDGSNFTLKIRSTKLEDSAMYFCASRGDRVGTEAFFGQGTRLTVV.

V usage is TRBV9 and J usage is TRBJ1-2; 8 nucleotides agree with TRBD1. This CDR3 has 12 residues. Germline V lookup: CDR1 SGDLS, CDR2 YYNGEE. V dropped 5 bases and J dropped 7; count of bases not matched to a gene: 4. CDR3 amino acids: CASRTGGGGYTF. The DNA for the CDR3 is TGTGCCAGCAGAACAGGGGGAGGTGGCTACACCTTC.

The chain employs TRBV2 and TRBJ1-2; maybe TRBD1 (5 bases). CDR3 size: 14 residues. Germline lookup yields CDR1 SNHLY and CDR2 FYNNEI. V was pared by 4 bases and J by 0 bases, with 9 bases between. This CDR3 reads CASSVSGSNYGYTF. CDR3 sequence (DNA): TGTGCCAGCAGTGTGTCAGGGTCTAACTATGGCTACACCTTC.

This chain uses TRBV6-6 with TRBJ1-2; 8 nucleotides align to TRBD1. Germline-derived CDR1 and CDR2 are MNHNY and SVGAGI (reference sequence). This CDR3 contains 13 residues. Losses at the gene ends were 7 bases for V and 8 bases for J; bases not matched to a gene: 9. The CDR3 nucleotides read TGTGCCAGCACCGTGGACAGGGTCAGCGGCTACACCTTC. Translation gives CASTVDRVSGYTF.

The V and J genes are TRBV7-9 and TRBJ2-1; possibly TRBD1 for D (6 bases). Germline assignment: CDR1 SEHNR and CDR2 FQNEAQ (reference sequence). The V end was cut by 4 bases, the J end by 9 bases, with 10 bases between. This CDR3 spans 12 amino acids. The CDR3 nucleotides are TGTGCCAGCAGCTATGGGGGCAGTGAGCAGTTCTTC. This gives the protein CASSYGGSEQFF.

The table lists this clone with a count of one. The CDR3 loop reads CASSLVGGDLDYGYTF. The CDR3 bases are TGTGCCAGCAGCTTGGTGGGAGGGGACCTAGACTATGGCTACACCTTC. The chain combines TRBV5-8 with TRBJ1-2, with D perhaps matching TRBD1 (5 bases). Trimming cost V 0 bases and J 3 bases, with 15 bases left between them. The CDR3 sequence is 16 residues long. The germline CDR1 and CDR2 sequences are SGHTS and YDEGEE.

The chain has TRBV7-9 and TRBJ2-3; D may be TRBD2 (6 bases). Per the germline V gene, CDR1 is SEHNR and CDR2 is FQNEAQ (reference sequence). V gave up 4 bases and J gave up 4 bases, with 15 bases separating them. This CDR3 has 15 residues. CDR3 loop: CASSSRMTRADTQYF. The CDR3 DNA sequence: TGTGCCAGCAGCTCGAGGATGACTAGGGCAGATACGCAGTATTTT.

A single count supports this clone. The V call is TRBV6-5, the J call TRBJ2-2, with D maybe TRBD1 (6 bases). The CDR3 is 14 residues long. V lost 10 bases to trimming and J lost 6 bases, with 18 bases between them. Germline lookup yields CDR1 MNHEY and CDR2 SVGAGI. The CDR3 loop reads CATALYREAGELFF. The CDR3 DNA sequence: TGTGCCACCGCACTATACAGGGAAGCCGGGGAGCTGTTTTTT.

The chain couples TRBV28 to TRBJ1-2; 7 nucleotides match TRBD1. The CDR3 consists of 15 residues. Per germline, CDR1 MDHEN and CDR2 SYDVKM. J was trimmed by 8 bases and V by 7 bases; bases with no gene match: 16. CDR3 loop: CASTLTGSLSKGYTF. The CDR3 DNA reads as TGTGCCAGCACCCTGACAGGGTCTTTATCGAAGGGCTACACCTTC.

This rearrangement joins TRBV7-9 to TRBJ2-1; D ambiguous. The germline gives CDR1 SEHNR, CDR2 FQNEAQ (reference sequence). Trimming removed 5 bases from V and 12 bases from J, with 14 bases in between. The CDR3 is made up of 12 amino acids. CDR3 region: CASSKARSRQFF. The CDR3, as DNA: TGTGCCAGCAGCAAAGCCCGGAGTAGGCAGTTCTTC.

The chain has TRBV11-2 and TRBJ1-1; possibly TRBD1 for D (6 bases). Trimming pared 3 bases from V and 3 bases from J, leaving 14 bases between. Looked up from germline, CDR1 is SGHAT and CDR2 is FQNNGV. The CDR3 is made up of 15 amino acids. CDR3 in amino acids: CASSFQRWTDTEAFF. The DNA for the CDR3 is TGTGCCAGCAGCTTTCAGCGTTGGACAGACACTGAAGCTTTCTTT.

V and J are TRBV5-5 and TRBJ1-4; weak D call: TRBD1 (5 bases). CDR1 and CDR2 (germline): SGHKS, YYEKEE (reference sequence). This CDR3 is 19 amino acids long. The V end lost 1 base, the J end lost 2 bases, and 21 bases lay between the germline ends. This CDR3 is CASSLYETGGTRTNEKLFF. The DNA for the CDR3 is TGTGCCAGCAGCTTGTATGAGACCGGGGGGACTCGGACTAATGAAAAACTGTTTTTT.

Only a few counts were recorded for this clone. V usage is TRBV6-5 and J usage is TRBJ2-7, with 8 bases identical to TRBD2. The CDR3 is made up of 14 amino acids. Germline trimming cut 7 bases from V and 4 bases from J; bases unmatched to any gene: 9. Germline assignment: CDR1 MNHEY and CDR2 SVGAGI. The CDR3 nucleotides are TGTGCCAGCACCCCTGGGACTAGTACTTACGAGCAGTACTTC. It translates to CASTPGTSTYEQYF.

The rearrangement links TRBV7-9 to TRBJ2-7, with D perhaps matching TRBD2 (6 bases). With 4 bases removed from V and 2 bases from J, the gap between germline ends came to 15 bases. CDR1 is SEHNR and CDR2 is FQNEAQ in the germline V gene (reference sequence). This CDR3 is built from 15 residues. The CDR3 nucleotides read TGTGCCAGCAGCTCTCCCGGCGCGGGACCCTACGAGCAGTACTTC. This codes for CASSSPGAGPYEQYF.

V and J are TRBV29-1 and TRBJ1-2; D remains unclear. With 6 bases removed from V and 2 bases from J, the gap between germline ends came to 10 bases. The CDR3 loop spans 12 amino acids. Germline lookup yields CDR1 SQVTM and CDR2 ANQGSEA. The CDR3: CSVGLTNYGYTF. CDR3 DNA sequence: TGCAGCGTCGGACTTACCAACTATGGCTACACCTTC.

This sequence joins TRBV28 and TRBJ2-1; 15 positions agree with TRBD2. Germline V lookup: CDR1 MDHEN, CDR2 SYDVKM. This CDR3 contains 17 residues. J gave up 4 bases and V 4 bases, and 5 bases lay outside the gene matches. The CDR3 loop reads CASSSGTSGRWYNEQFF. CDR3 coding DNA: TGTGCCAGCAGTTCCGGGACTAGCGGGAGGTGGTACAATGAGCAGTTCTTC.

The rearrangement joins TRBV6-6 to TRBJ1-5; 8 bases align to TRBD1. The CDR3 contains 16 residues. Looked up from germline, CDR1 is MNHNY and CDR2 is SVGAGI (reference sequence). V shed 6 bases and J 4 bases; nucleotides not matched to a gene: 11. CDR3 sequence reads: CASSPHVDRANQPQHF. The CDR3 nucleotides read TGTGCCAGCAGCCCGCACGTGGACAGGGCTAATCAGCCCCAGCATTTT.

The chain uses TRBV5-1 and TRBJ2-7; a possible D gene is TRBD2 (6 bases). V dropped 2 bases and J dropped 1 base, with 16 bases sitting between them. This CDR3 is built from 16 residues. Germline CDR1 reads SGHRS; CDR2 reads YFSETQ. The CDR3 DNA reads as TGCGCCAGCAGCTTAACGTCCGGGACTCCATCCTACGAGCAGTACTTC. This codes for CASSLTSGTPSYEQYF.

The V call is TRBV18, the J call TRBJ2-3; 8 nucleotides agree with TRBD2. The V segment lost 1 base and the J segment 6 bases; nucleotides outside the gene matches: 6. The CDR3 spans 15 residues. Germline loops: CDR1 KGHSH, CDR2 LQKENI. CDR3 region: CASSPLAGGRDTQYF. The DNA of the CDR3 is TGTGCCAGCTCACCACTGGCGGGAGGCAGGGATACGCAGTATTTT.